This T cell receptor (beta chain) was observed in a study of T cells in tuberculosis. Study results and limitations: Samples were chosen by availability of cryopreserved specimens. GEM motif frequencies gave roughly 65% accuracy; the GMM repertoire gave 85% to 90%.

TCRdb's table, derived via immunoSEQ multiplex PCR, lists solely in-frame clones and lacks some. The data contain roughly 29,000 clones, over 85% of them singletons. Germline V gene lookup returns CDR1 SNHLY and CDR2 FYNNEI. This CDR3 region has 13 residues. Trimming at V came to 6 bases and at J to 7 bases, leaving 9 bases not matched to a gene. Concerning this clone: No antigen is known for it.

What was sequenced was PBMCs. This clonotype originated in a donor aged 10-30 years with latent tuberculosis or without tuberculosis infection. V gene TRBV2 combines with J gene TRBJ2-7; TRBD1 matches at 7 bases. The CDR3 nucleotides read TGTGCCAGCAGAATAGCGACAGGGCGGGAGCAGTACTTC. Residues: CASRIATGREQYF.